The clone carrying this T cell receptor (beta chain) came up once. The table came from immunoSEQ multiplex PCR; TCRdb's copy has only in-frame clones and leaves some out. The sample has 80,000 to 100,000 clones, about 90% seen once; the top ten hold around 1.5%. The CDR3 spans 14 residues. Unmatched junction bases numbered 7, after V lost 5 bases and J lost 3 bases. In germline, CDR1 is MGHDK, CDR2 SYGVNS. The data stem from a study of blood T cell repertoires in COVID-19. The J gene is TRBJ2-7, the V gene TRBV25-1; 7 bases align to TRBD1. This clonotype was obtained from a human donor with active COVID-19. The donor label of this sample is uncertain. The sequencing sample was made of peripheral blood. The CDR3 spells CASSYRDRDYEQYF. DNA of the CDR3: TGTGCCAGCAGTTATCGGGACAGAGACTACGAGCAGTACTTC.